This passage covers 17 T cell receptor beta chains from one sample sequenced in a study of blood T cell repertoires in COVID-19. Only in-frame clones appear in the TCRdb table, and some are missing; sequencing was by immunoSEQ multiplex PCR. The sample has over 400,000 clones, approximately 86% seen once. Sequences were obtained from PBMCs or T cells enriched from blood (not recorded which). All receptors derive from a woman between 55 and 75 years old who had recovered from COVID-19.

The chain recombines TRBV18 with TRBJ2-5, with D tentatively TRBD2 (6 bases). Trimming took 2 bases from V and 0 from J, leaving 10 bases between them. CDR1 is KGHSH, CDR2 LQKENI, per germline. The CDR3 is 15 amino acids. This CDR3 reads CASSPIRGNQETQYF. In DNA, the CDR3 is TGTGCCAGCTCACCAATACGGGGGAACCAAGAGACCCAGTACTTC.

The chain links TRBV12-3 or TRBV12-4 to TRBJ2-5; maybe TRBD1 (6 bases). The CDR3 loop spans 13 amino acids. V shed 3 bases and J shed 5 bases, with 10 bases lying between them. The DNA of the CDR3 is TGTGCCAGCAGTTTGAGGCAGGGGGAGACCCAGTACTTC. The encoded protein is CASSLRQGETQYF.

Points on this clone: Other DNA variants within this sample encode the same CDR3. CDR3 region: CAWSRQGNYGYTF. Written as DNA, the CDR3 is TGTGCCTGGAGTAGACAGGGTAACTATGGCTACACCTTC. The V and J genes are TRBV30 and TRBJ1-2, with 7 nucleotides matching TRBD1. The CDR3 covers 13 residues. CDR1 and CDR2 (germline): GTSNPN, SVGIG (reference sequence). V shed 2 bases and J 1 base; nucleotides not matched to a gene: 1.

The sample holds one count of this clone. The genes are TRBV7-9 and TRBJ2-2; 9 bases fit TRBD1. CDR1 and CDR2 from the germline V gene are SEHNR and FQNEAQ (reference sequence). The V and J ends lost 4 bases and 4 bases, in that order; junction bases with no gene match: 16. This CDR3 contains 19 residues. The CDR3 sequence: CASSSSQFDTTGGTGELFF. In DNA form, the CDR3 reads TGTGCCAGCAGCTCATCTCAATTCGATACGACAGGGGGCACCGGGGAGCTGTTTTTT.

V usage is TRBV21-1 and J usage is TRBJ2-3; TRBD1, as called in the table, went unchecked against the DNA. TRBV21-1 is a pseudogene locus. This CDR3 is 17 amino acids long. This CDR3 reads CASSKDKDRPDTDTQYF. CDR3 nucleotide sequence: TGTGCCAGCAGCAAAGACAAAGACAGGCCTGACACAGATACGCAGTATTTT.

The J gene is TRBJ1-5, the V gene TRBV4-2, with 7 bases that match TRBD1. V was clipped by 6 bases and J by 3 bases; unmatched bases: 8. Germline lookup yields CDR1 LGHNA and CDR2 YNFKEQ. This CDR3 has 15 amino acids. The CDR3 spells CASRPGTASNQPQHF. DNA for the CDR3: TGTGCCAGCAGACCGGGGACAGCCTCCAATCAGCCCCAGCATTTT.

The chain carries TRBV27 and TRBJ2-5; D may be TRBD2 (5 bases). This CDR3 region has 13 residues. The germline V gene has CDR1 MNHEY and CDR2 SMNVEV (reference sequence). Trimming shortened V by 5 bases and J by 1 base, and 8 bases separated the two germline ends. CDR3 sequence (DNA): TGTGCCAGCAGTACCCGGGGCCAAGAGACCCAGTACTTC. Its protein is CASSTRGQETQYF.

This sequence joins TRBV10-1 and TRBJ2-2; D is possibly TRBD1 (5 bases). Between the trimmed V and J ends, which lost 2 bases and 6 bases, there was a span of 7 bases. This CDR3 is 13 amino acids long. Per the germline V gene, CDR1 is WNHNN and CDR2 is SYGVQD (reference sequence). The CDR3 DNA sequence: TGCGCCAGCAGTGAGGGGGCTGCCGGGGAGCTGTTTTTT. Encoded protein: CASSEGAAGELFF.

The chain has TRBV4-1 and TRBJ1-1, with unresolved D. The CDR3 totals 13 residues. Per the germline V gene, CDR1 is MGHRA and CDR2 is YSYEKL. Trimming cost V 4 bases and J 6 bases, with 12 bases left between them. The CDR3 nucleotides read TGCGCCAGCAGCCCGCGGGCAGGTCCTGAAGCTTTCTTT. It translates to CASSPRAGPEAFF.

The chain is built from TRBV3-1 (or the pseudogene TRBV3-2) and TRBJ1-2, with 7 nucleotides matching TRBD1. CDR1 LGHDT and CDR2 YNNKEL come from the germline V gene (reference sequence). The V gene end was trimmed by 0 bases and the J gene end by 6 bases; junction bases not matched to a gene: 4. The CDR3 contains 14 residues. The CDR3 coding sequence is TGTGCCAGCAGCCAAGAATGGGACAGCCATGGCTACACCTTC. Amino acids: CASSQEWDSHGYTF.

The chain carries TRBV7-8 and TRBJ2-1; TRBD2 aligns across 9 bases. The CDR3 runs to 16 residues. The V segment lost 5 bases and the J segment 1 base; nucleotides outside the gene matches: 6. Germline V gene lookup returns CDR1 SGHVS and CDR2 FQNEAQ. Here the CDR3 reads CASSRQGLASYNEQFF. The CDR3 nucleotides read TGTGCCAGCAGCAGACAAGGACTAGCGTCCTACAATGAGCAGTTCTTC.

CDR3 residues: CASSLGRGGRQETQYF. CDR3 sequence (DNA): TGTGCCAGCAGCTTAGGACGGGGGGGCCGCCAAGAGACCCAGTACTTC. The chain links TRBV11-2 to TRBJ2-5; TRBD2 matches at 8 bases. V was pared by 1 base and J by 1 base, with 5 bases of the junction left unmatched. Germline V gives CDR1 SGHAT, CDR2 FQNNGV. This CDR3 region has 16 residues. Drawing the rest from reference TRBV11-2 and TRBJ2-5, the complete variable domain is EAGVAQSPRYKIIEKRQSVAFWCNPISGHATLYWYQQILGQGPKLLIQFQNNGVVDDSQLPKDRFSAERLKGVDSTLKIQPAKLEDSAVYLCASSLGRGGRQETQYFGPGTRLLVL.

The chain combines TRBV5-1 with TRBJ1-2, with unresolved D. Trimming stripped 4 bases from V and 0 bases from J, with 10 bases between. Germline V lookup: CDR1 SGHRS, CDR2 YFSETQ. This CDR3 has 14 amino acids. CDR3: CASSIGGTNYGYTF. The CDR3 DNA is TGCGCCAGCAGCATCGGAGGGACTAACTATGGCTACACCTTC. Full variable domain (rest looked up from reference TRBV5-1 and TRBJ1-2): KAGVTQTPRYLIKTRGQQVTLSCSPISGHRSVSWYQQTPGQGLQFLFEYFSETQRNKGNFPGRFSGRQFSNSRSEMNVSTLELGDSALYLCASSIGGTNYGYTFGSGTRLTVV.

The CDR3 sequence is CASSDNRREVPTYEQYF. The DNA for the CDR3 is TGTGCCAGCAGTGATAATCGGCGCGAGGTACCTACCTACGAGCAGTACTTC. This chain links TRBV2 with TRBJ2-7; D is ambiguous. V lost 3 bases to trimming and J lost 2 bases, with 20 bases between them. Germline CDR1 and CDR2: SNHLY and FYNNEI. CDR3 length equals 17 residues.

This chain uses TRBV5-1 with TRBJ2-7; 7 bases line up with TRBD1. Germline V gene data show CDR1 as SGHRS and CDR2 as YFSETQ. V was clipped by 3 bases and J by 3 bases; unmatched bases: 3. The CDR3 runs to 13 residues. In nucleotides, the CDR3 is TGCGCCAGCAGCTACGGGACAGACTACGAGCAGTACTTC. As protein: CASSYGTDYEQYF.

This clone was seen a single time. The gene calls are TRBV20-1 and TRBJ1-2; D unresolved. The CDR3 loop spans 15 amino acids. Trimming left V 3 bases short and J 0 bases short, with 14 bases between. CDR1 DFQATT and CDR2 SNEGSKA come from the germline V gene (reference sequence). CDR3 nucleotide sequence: TGCAGTGCTAGTGGCATGACAACTTCTAACTATGGCTACACCTTC. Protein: CSASGMTTSNYGYTF.

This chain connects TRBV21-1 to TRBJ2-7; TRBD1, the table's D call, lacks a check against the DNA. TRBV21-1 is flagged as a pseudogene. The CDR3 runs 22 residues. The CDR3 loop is CASSKAPNPTPGTPNRSYEQYV. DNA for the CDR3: TGTGCCAGCAGCAAAGCGCCGAATCCAACTCCCGGGACACCAAATCGCTCCTACGAGCAGTACGTC.